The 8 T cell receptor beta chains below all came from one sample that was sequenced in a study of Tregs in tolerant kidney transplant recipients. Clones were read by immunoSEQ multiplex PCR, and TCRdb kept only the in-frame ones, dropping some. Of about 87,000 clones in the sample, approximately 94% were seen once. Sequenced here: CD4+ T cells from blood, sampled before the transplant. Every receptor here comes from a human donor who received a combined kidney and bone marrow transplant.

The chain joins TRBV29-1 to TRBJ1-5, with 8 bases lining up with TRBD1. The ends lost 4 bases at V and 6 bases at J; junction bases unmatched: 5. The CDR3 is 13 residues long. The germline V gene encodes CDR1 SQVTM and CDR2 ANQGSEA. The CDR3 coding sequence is TGCAGCGTTGCCGGGACAGGTGGTCAGCCCCAGCATTTT. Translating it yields CSVAGTGGQPQHF.

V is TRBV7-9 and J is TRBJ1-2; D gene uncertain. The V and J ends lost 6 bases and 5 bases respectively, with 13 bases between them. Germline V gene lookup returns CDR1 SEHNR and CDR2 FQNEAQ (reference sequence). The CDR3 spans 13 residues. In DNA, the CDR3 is TGTGCCAGCAGTTTGGAGCGTTTTTATGGCTACACCTTC. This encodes CASSLERFYGYTF.

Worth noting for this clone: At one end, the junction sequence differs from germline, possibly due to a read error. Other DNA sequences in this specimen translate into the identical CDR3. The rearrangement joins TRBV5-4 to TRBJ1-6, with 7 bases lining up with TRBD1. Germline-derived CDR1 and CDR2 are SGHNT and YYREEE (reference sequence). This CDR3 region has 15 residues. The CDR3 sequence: CASSFVGGRHSPLHF. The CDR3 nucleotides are TGTGCCAGCAGTTTTGTAGGGGGCAGGCATTCCCCCCTCCACTTT.

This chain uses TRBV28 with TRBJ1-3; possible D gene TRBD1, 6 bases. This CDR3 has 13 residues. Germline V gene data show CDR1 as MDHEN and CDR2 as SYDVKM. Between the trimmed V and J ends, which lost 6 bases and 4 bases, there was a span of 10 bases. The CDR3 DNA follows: TGTGCCAGCAGGCCAGGGGCCGGAAACACCATATATTTT. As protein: CASRPGAGNTIYF.

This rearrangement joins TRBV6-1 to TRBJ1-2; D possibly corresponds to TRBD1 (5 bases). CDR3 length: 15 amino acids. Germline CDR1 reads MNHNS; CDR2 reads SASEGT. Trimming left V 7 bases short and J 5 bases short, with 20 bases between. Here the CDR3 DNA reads TGTGCCAGCATTCCCGAGGAGGGGAACCCTTATGGCTACACCTTC. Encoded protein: CASIPEEGNPYGYTF.

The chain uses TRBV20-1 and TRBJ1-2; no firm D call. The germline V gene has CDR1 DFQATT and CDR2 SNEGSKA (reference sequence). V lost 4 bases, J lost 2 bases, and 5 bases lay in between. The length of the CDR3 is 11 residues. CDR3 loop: CSANLNYGYTF. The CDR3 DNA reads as TGCAGTGCTAATCTAAACTATGGCTACACCTTC.

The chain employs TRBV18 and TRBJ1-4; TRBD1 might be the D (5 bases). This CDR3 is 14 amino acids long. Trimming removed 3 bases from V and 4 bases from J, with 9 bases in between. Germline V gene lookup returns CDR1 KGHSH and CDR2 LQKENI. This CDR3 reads CASSPNRNNEKLFF. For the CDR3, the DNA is TGTGCCAGCTCACCCAACAGGAATAATGAAAAACTGTTTTTT. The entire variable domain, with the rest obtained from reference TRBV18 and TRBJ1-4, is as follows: NAGVMQNPRHLVRRRGQEARLRCSPMKGHSHVYWYRQLPEEGLKFMVYLQKENIIDESGMPKERFSAEFPKEGPSILRIQQVVRGDSAAYFCASSPNRNNEKLFFGSGTQLSVL.

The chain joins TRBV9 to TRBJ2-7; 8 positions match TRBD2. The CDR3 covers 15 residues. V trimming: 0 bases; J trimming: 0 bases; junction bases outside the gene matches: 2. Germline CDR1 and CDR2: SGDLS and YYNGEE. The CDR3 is CASSVGLAGSYEQYF. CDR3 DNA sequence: TGTGCCAGCAGCGTAGGGCTAGCGGGCTCCTACGAGCAGTACTTC. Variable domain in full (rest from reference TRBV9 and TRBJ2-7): DSGVTQTPKHLITATGQRVTLRCSPRSGDLSVYWYQQSLDQGLQFLIQYYNGEERAKGNILERFSAQQFPDLHSELNLSSLELGDSALYFCASSVGLAGSYEQYFGPGTRLTVT.